One and the same sample provided the 5 T cell receptor beta chains below, sequenced in a study of HIV-infected patients and healthy controls. Reverse transcription used around 500 ng RNA and constant-region primers for alpha and beta. Each of the alpha and beta chains got its own library through chain-specific third strand synthesis with indices. One entry per CDR3 protein, called by TCRdb with MiXCR from the 5' RACE reads. Of fewer than 20,000 distinct CDR3 sequences listed, 9.5% to 15% are singletons. All unsorted peripheral T cells were captured because whole blood was used without fractionation. Sequenced sample: blood. Receptor source: an adult in good health.

This clonotype rates as medium-sized. The chain uses TRBV29-1 and TRBJ2-5, with D hard to call. CDR1 is SQVTM, CDR2 ANQGSEA, per germline. This CDR3 is built from 10 residues. V lost 8 bases and J lost 4, with 8 bases in between. CDR3 region: CSIGAETQYF. The CDR3 DNA sequence: TGCAGCATCGGCGCAGAGACCCAGTACTTC. Based on the CDR3 plus reference TRBV29-1 and TRBJ2-5, the full variable domain is SAVISQKPSRDICQRGTSLTIQCQVDSQVTMMFWYRQQPGQSLTLIATANQGSEATYESGFVIDKFPISRPNLTFSTLTVSNMSPEDSSIYLCSIGAETQYFGPGTRLLVL.

J is TRBJ1-1 and V is TRBV18; D perhaps matches TRBD1 (6 bases). Germline loops: CDR1 KGHSH, CDR2 LQKENI. With 4 bases removed from V and 10 bases from J, the gap between germline ends came to 16 bases. CDR3 length: 13 amino acids. CDR3 bases: TGTGCCAGCTCACACCCCCCACCCAGGGGAGCTTTCTTT. Amino acids: CASSHPPPRGAFF. Looking up the rest from reference TRBV18 and TRBJ1-1 gives the full variable domain: NAGVMQNPRHLVRRRGQEARLRCSPMKGHSHVYWYRQLPEEGLKFMVYLQKENIIDESGMPKERFSAEFPKEGPSILRIQQVVRGDSAAYFCASSHPPPRGAFFGQGTRLTVV.

This clonotype was counted at least ten times. J is TRBJ1-5 and V is TRBV15; D is uncertain. The CDR3 runs to 16 residues. The V gene's germline CDR1 is LNHNV and CDR2 YYDKDF (reference sequence). V was pared by 7 bases and J by 3 bases, with 19 bases between. For the CDR3, the DNA is TGTGCCACCACATCATGGAGCAGGCCGACCAATCAGCCCCAGCATTTT. It specifies CATTSWSRPTNQPQHF.

This rearrangement joins TRBV9 to TRBJ1-6; tentative D call: TRBD1 (6 bases). The V gene lost 3 bases and the J gene lost 7 bases, with 11 bases spanning the gap. CDR1 and CDR2 (germline): SGDLS, YYNGEE. This CDR3 is built from 14 residues. Here the CDR3 DNA reads TGTGCCAGCAGCGGAGGGACATCGAATTCACCCCTCCACTTT. The encoded protein is CASSGGTSNSPLHF.

This clonotype was observed many times. The rearrangement joins TRBV2 to TRBJ1-2; D may be TRBD1 (5 bases). The CDR3 sequence is 13 residues long. Germline V gene sequence: CDR1 SNHLY, CDR2 FYNNEI. V lost 4 bases to trimming and J lost 6 bases, with 12 bases between them. The CDR3 region has the DNA TGTGCCAGCAGTGTTGTCAGGGAGAATGGCTACACCTTC. Protein: CASSVVRENGYTF.